The 21 T cell receptor beta chains below were found in one sample sequenced in a study of cytomegalovirus exposure and HLA in healthy donors. Vbeta (60) and Jbeta (13) primers were used in the PCR. Measured with immunoSEQ multiplex PCR; TCRdb has only the in-frame clones, and not every one. The data show about 110,000 clones, approximately 79% seen once. Input material: PBMCs. These receptors came from a man in his 60s in good health and CMV-seronegative.

This clone was found a few times. The chain links TRBV15 to TRBJ1-5; 9 bases fit TRBD1. The V gene's germline CDR1 is LNHNV and CDR2 YYDKDF (reference sequence). V shed 3 bases and J 2 bases; nucleotides not matched to a gene: 5. There are 16 residues in the CDR3. CDR3 sequence reads: CATSRTGGTRNQPQHF. The DNA for the CDR3 is TGTGCCACCAGCAGGACAGGGGGGACGCGCAATCAGCCCCAGCATTTT.

The chain is built from TRBV29-1 and TRBJ1-1, with 7 bases aligning to TRBD1. V shed 7 bases, J shed 7 bases, and the junction held 3 bases outside the gene matches. CDR3 length equals 10 residues. Germline lookup yields CDR1 SQVTM and CDR2 ANQGSEA. CDR3 loop: CSGRDSEAFF. The CDR3, as DNA: TGCAGCGGGCGGGACAGTGAAGCTTTCTTT.

The V call is TRBV5-1, the J call TRBJ2-6, with D maybe TRBD2 (5 bases). The CDR3 totals 16 residues. V lost 2 bases and J lost 0, with 9 bases in between. CDR1 SGHRS and CDR2 YFSETQ come from the germline V gene. Here the CDR3 reads CASSLFGNSGANVLTF. Here the CDR3 DNA reads TGCGCCAGCAGCTTATTCGGGAACTCTGGGGCCAACGTCCTGACTTTC.

The sample holds one count of this clone. The CDR3 loop reads CASSPQGQGTEAFF. The CDR3 DNA reads as TGTGCCAGCAGCCCACAGGGACAGGGGACTGAAGCTTTCTTT. The V call is TRBV7-9, the J call TRBJ1-1; 10 bases are a match to TRBD1. This CDR3 contains 14 residues. V lost 5 bases, J lost 5 bases, and 5 bases stayed unmatched. Germline-derived CDR1 and CDR2 are SEHNR and FQNEAQ (reference sequence). The complete variable domain, with remaining parts taken from reference TRBV7-9 and TRBJ1-1, reads DTGVSQNPRHKITKRGQNVTFRCDPISEHNRLYWYRQTLGQGPEFLTYFQNEAQLEKSRLLSDRFSAERPKGSFSTLEIQRTEQGDSAMYLCASSPQGQGTEAFFGQGTRLTVV.

The chain joins TRBV2 to TRBJ1-5; weak D call: TRBD1 (5 bases). Trimming cost V 7 bases and J 4 bases, with 11 bases left between them. Germline lookup yields CDR1 SNHLY and CDR2 FYNNEI. This CDR3 is 13 amino acids long. In nucleotides, the CDR3 is TGTGCCAGCACCCGACAGTCGAATCAGCCCCAGCATTTT. Translated, it gives CASTRQSNQPQHF.

The chain's CDR3 is CASSLNVDTEAFF. CDR3 sequence (DNA): TGTGCCAGCAGCTTAAATGTAGACACTGAAGCTTTCTTT. V is TRBV7-9 and J is TRBJ1-1; no firm D call. The CDR3 is 13 residues long. The V gene lost 2 bases and the J gene lost 3 bases, with 7 bases spanning the gap. CDR1 and CDR2 from the germline V gene are SEHNR and FQNEAQ (reference sequence).

This chain links TRBV18 with TRBJ1-3; D not resolved. The CDR3 contains 15 residues. Germline CDR1 KGHSH, CDR2 LQKENI. Trimming cost V 4 bases and J 0 bases, with 10 bases left between them. The DNA of the CDR3 is TGTGCCAGCTCACTTGACATCAGCTCTGGAAACACCATATATTTT. Amino acids: CASSLDISSGNTIYF.

The chain is built from TRBV7-3 and TRBJ2-2, with 8 bases lining up with TRBD1. V dropped 8 bases and J dropped 6; count of bases not matched to a gene: 8. The germline V gene has CDR1 SGHTA and CDR2 FQGTGA. The CDR3 loop spans 14 amino acids. Written as DNA, the CDR3 is TGTGCCAGCCGTAAGGCAGGGGGCTCCGGGGAGCTGTTTTTT. Residues: CASRKAGGSGELFF. Drawing the rest from reference TRBV7-3 and TRBJ2-2, the complete variable domain is GAGVSQTPSNKVTEKGKYVELRCDPISGHTALYWYRQSLGQGPEFLIYFQGTGAADDSGLPNDRFFAVRPEGSVSTLKIQRTERGDSAVYLCASRKAGGSGELFFGEGSRLTVL.

This chain links TRBV30 with TRBJ1-5, with TRBD1 matching 9 bases. With 1 base clipped from V and 4 bases from J, the junction kept 5 bases outside the gene matches. The CDR3 has 15 amino acids. Germline V gene sequence: CDR1 GTSNPN, CDR2 SVGIG (reference sequence). The CDR3 nucleotides read TGTGCCTGGAGTGCGGACAGGGGAGGAAATCAGCCCCAGCATTTT. Its protein is CAWSADRGGNQPQHF. Variable domain in full (rest from reference TRBV30 and TRBJ1-5): SQTIHQWPATLVQPVGSPLSLECTVEGTSNPNLYWYRQAAGRGLQLLFYSVGIGQISSEVPQNLSASRPQDRQFILSSKKLLLSDSGFYLCAWSADRGGNQPQHFGDGTRLSIL.

The CDR3 DNA reads TGTGCCAGCAGTGGTGACAGGAGGAGGCGTTATGAGCAGTTCTTC. Residues: CASSGDRRRRYEQFF. The V and J genes are TRBV6-1 and TRBJ2-1; a possible D gene is TRBD1 (6 bases). V was cut by 4 bases and J by 8 bases, with 18 bases left in between. Germline CDR1 and CDR2: MNHNS and SASEGT. This CDR3 comprises 15 residues.

V usage is TRBV6-1 and J usage is TRBJ1-2, with TRBD1 as a possible D gene (5 bases). The CDR3 is 13 amino acids. V was clipped by 4 bases and J by 3 bases, with 9 bases between them. Germline CDR1 MNHNS, CDR2 SASEGT. The CDR3: CASSAGRDYGYTF. In DNA form, the CDR3 reads TGTGCCAGCAGTGCAGGGAGGGACTATGGCTACACCTTC.

CDR3 bases: TGCGCCAGCAGCTTCGGGCAGGGTCAGCCCCAGCATTTT. It specifies CASSFGQGQPQHF. The chain carries TRBV5-1 and TRBJ1-5; tentative D call: TRBD1 (5 bases). V shed 2 bases and J shed 6 bases, with 9 bases lying between them. Germline V CDR1 and CDR2: SGHRS, YFSETQ. This CDR3 has 13 amino acids.

The chain uses TRBV7-9 and TRBJ1-2; TRBD1 matches 8 bases. CDR1 is SEHNR, CDR2 FQNEAQ, per germline (reference sequence). V trimming: 4 bases; J trimming: 5 bases; junction bases outside the gene matches: 12. This CDR3 is built from 16 residues. CDR3 in amino acids: CASSSTRTGTSYGYTF. CDR3 DNA sequence: TGTGCCAGCAGCTCAACCCGGACAGGGACCTCATATGGCTACACCTTC.

This chain uses TRBV5-4 with TRBJ2-5, with D possibly being TRBD1 (5 bases). Trimming left V 2 bases short and J 2 bases short, with 10 bases between. In germline, CDR1 is SGHNT, CDR2 YYREEE (reference sequence). The CDR3 length is 14 residues. CDR3 residues: CASSLTGEQETQYF. The DNA of the CDR3 is TGTGCCAGCAGCTTAACAGGTGAACAAGAGACCCAGTACTTC. Full variable domain (remainder filled in from reference TRBV5-4 and TRBJ2-5): ETGVTQSPTHLIKTRGQQVTLRCSSQSGHNTVSWYQQALGQGPQFIFQYYREEENGRGNFPPRFSGLQFPNYSSELNVNALELDDSALYLCASSLTGEQETQYFGPGTRLLVL.

The V gene is TRBV7-9, the J gene TRBJ2-1; TRBD2 matches at 8 bases. CDR1 is SEHNR and CDR2 is FQNEAQ in the germline V gene (reference sequence). The CDR3 is 16 amino acids. V lost 0 bases and J lost 4; bases outside the gene matches: 5. The CDR3 is CASSLAVTSEYNEQFF. The CDR3 region has the DNA TGTGCCAGCAGCTTAGCGGTGACTAGCGAATACAATGAGCAGTTCTTC.

J is TRBJ2-7 and V is TRBV5-1; the D gene is possibly TRBD2 (6 bases). Per germline, CDR1 SGHRS and CDR2 YFSETQ. Trimming took off 0 bases at V and 6 bases at J, with 13 bases between the two ends. The CDR3 length is 14 residues. The CDR3: CASSLAFGSPEQYV. In DNA, the CDR3 is TGCGCCAGCAGCTTGGCCTTCGGGAGCCCCGAGCAGTACGTC.

J is TRBJ1-2 and V is TRBV6-1; 7 nucleotides agree with TRBD1. CDR1 MNHNS and CDR2 SASEGT come from the germline V gene. J gave up 6 bases and V 2 bases, and 6 bases lay outside the gene matches. This CDR3 has 14 amino acids. The CDR3 reads CASSEQPRGNGYTF. In DNA, the CDR3 is TGTGCCAGCAGTGAACAGCCCAGGGGGAATGGCTACACCTTC.

V gene TRBV7-9 combines with J gene TRBJ1-1, with 8 bases lining up with TRBD1. Germline V lookup: CDR1 SEHNR, CDR2 FQNEAQ (reference sequence). V was clipped by 2 bases and J by 0 bases; unmatched bases: 5. There are 16 residues in the CDR3. DNA of the CDR3: TGTGCCAGCAGCTTACCGGACAGGGTCGTGAACACTGAAGCTTTCTTT. Translating gives CASSLPDRVVNTEAFF.

The V gene is TRBV6-5, the J gene TRBJ1-6; D not certain. With 5 bases removed from V and 6 bases from J, the gap between germline ends came to 11 bases. CDR1 and CDR2 (germline): MNHEY, SVGAGI. This CDR3 has 14 residues. The CDR3 DNA is TGTGCCAGCAGTCCCGACTTCGGTAATTCACCCCTCCACTTT. Translating it yields CASSPDFGNSPLHF.

The chain uses TRBV7-2 and TRBJ2-5; D remains unclear. Germline V gene data show CDR1 as SGHTA and CDR2 as FQGNSA. V lost 2 bases and J lost 2, with 6 bases in between. This CDR3 has 13 amino acids. CDR3 sequence: CASSLSPQETQYF. Written as DNA, the CDR3 is TGTGCCAGCAGCTTAAGCCCACAAGAGACCCAGTACTTC.

This clone came up a few times. For the CDR3, the DNA is TGCGCCAGCAGCCAACTACAGGGGAATATGAACATTCAGTACTTC. Its translation: CASSQLQGNMNIQYF. The chain couples TRBV4-3 to TRBJ2-4; 7 bases map to TRBD1. The CDR3 length is 15 residues. Germline CDR1 reads LGHNA; CDR2 reads YSLEER. J was trimmed by 7 bases and V by 2 bases; bases with no gene match: 8.